This T cell receptor (beta chain) derives from a study of T-cell memory formation after mild COVID-19. Study as a whole: Clusters were largely donor specific. Points from the study as a whole: Contracting clones localized mainly to CM and EM when CD4+ and mainly to EMRA when CD8+. Day 15 to 85 contractors were CD4/CD8 balanced; later expanders leaned CD4+.

This CDR3 is 16 amino acids long. CDR1 SGHRS and CDR2 YFSETQ come from the germline V gene. Trimming took 4 bases from V and 1 from J; bases not matched to a gene: 8. TCRdb ran MiXCR on the 5' RACE reads and lists one entry per CDR3 protein. The profile shows roughly 260,000 distinct CDR3 sequences, over 15% of them singletons. A word on this clonotype: Its antigen remains unidentified.

The chain has TRBV5-1 and TRBJ2-3; TRBD2 matches 8 bases. Material for sequencing was PBMCs or a T cell subset sorted from them (not recorded which). This receptor was identified in a man aged 18-30 years who had mild COVID-19 (a few samples of this study predate the infection). Cell type and time point are not known. CDR3 protein: CASSRLLAARTDTQYF. CDR3 in DNA: TGCGCCAGCAGCAGGTTACTAGCGGCCCGCACAGATACGCAGTATTTT.